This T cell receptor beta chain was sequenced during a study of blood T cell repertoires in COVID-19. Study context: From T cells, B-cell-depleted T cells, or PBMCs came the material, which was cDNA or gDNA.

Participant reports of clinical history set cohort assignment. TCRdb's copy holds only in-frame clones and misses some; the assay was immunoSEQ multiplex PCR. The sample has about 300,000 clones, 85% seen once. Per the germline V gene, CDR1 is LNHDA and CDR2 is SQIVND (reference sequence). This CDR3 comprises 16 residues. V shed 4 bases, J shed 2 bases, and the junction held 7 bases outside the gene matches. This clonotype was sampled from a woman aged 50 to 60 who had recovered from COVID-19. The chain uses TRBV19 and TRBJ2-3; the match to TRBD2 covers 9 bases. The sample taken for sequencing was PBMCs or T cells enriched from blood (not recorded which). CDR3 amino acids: CASSNRLAENTDTQYF. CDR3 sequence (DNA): TGTGCCAGTAGTAACAGACTAGCGGAGAACACAGATACGCAGTATTTT.